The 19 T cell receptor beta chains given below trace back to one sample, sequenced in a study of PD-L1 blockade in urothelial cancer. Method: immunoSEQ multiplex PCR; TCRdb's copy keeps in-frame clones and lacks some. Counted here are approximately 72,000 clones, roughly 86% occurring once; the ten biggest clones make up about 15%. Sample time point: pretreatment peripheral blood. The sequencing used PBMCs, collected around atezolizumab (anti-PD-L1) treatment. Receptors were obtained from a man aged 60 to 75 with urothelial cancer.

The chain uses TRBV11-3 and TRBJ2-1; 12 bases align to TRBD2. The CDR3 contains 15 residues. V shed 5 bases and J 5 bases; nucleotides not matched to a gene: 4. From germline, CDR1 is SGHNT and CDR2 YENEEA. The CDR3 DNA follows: TGTGCCAGCAGCCCACTAGCGGGGGGACACAATGAGCAGTTCTTC. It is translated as CASSPLAGGHNEQFF.

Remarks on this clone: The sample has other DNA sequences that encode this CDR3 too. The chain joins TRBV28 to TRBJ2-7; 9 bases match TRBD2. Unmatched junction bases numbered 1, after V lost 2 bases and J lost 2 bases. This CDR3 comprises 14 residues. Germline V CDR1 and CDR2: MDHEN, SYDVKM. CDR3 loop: CASSLAGGPYEQYF. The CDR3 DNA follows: TGTGCCAGCAGTTTAGCGGGGGGGCCCTACGAGCAGTACTTC.

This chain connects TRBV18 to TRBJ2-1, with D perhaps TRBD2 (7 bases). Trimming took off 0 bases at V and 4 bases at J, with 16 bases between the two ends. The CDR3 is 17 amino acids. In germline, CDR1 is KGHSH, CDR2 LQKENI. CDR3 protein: CASSPPSRGALYNEQFF. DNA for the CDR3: TGTGCCAGCTCACCACCCTCCCGGGGGGCCCTATACAATGAGCAGTTCTTC.

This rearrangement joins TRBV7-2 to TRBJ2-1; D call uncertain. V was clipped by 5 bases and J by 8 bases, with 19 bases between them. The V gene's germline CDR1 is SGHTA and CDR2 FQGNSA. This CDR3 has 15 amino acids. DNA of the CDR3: TGTGCCAGCAGCCCCTCTTTTCTGGTAGCCCATGAGCAGTTCTTC. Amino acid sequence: CASSPSFLVAHEQFF.

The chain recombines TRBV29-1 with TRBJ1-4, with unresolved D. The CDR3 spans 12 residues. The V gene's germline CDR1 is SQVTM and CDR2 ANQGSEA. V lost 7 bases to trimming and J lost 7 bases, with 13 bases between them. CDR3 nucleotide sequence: TGCAGCGCATACGCCGGGAGTGAAAAACTGTTTTTT. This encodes CSAYAGSEKLFF.

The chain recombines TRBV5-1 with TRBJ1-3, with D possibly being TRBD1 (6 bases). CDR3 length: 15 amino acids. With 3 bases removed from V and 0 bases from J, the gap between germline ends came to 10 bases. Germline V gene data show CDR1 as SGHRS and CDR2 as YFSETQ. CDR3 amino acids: CASSSDSFSGNTIYF. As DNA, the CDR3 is TGCGCCAGCAGCTCGGACAGTTTCTCTGGAAACACCATATATTTT.

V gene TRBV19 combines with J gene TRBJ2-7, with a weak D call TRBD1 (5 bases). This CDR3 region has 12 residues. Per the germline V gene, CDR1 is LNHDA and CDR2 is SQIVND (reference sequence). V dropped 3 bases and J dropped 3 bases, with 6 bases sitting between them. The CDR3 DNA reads TGTGCCAGTAGTATCCAGGGCTACGAGCAGTACTTC. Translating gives CASSIQGYEQYF.

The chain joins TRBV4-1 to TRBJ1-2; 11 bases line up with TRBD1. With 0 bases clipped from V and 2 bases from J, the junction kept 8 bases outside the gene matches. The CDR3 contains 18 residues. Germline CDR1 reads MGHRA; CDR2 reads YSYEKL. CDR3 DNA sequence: TGCGCCAGCAGCCAAGACCCCCTGGACAGGGGGCGAAACTATGGCTACACCTTC. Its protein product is CASSQDPLDRGRNYGYTF.

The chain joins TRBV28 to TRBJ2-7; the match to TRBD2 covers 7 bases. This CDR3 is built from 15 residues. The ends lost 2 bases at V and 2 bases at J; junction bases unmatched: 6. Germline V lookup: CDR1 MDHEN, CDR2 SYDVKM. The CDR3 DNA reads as TGTGCCAGCAGTTTAGCGGCCGGGGGGACCTACGAGCAGTACTTC. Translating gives CASSLAAGGTYEQYF.

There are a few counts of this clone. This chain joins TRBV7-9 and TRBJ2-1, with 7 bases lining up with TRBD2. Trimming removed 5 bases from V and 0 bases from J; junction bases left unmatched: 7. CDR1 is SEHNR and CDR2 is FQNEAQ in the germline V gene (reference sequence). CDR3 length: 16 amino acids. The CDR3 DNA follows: TGTGCCAGCAGCCCCCAAGCGGGAAGCTCCTACAATGAGCAGTTCTTC. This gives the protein CASSPQAGSSYNEQFF. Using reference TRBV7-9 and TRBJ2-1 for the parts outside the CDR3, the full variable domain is DTGVSQNPRHKITKRGQNVTFRCDPISEHNRLYWYRQTLGQGPEFLTYFQNEAQLEKSRLLSDRFSAERPKGSFSTLEIQRTEQGDSAMYLCASSPQAGSSYNEQFFGPGTRLTVL.

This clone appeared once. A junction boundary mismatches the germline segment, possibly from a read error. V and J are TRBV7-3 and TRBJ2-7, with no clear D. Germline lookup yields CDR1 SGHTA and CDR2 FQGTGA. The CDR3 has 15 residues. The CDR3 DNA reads TGTGCCAGCAGCTTAAATGGTGGAGAATCCTTCGAGCAGTACTTC. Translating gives CASSLNGGESFEQYF.

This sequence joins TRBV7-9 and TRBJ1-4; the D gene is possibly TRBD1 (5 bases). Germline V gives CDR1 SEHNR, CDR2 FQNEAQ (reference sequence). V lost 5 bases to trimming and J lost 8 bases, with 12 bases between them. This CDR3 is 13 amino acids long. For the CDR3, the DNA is TGTGCCAGCAGCGCCGCAGGGTTGGAAAAACTGTTTTTT. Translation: CASSAAGLEKLFF.

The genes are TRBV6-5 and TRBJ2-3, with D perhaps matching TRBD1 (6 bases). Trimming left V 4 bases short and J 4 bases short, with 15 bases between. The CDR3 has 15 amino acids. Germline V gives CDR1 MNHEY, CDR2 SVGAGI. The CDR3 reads CASSSQGTRADTQYF. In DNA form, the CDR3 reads TGTGCCAGCAGTTCACAGGGAACTAGAGCAGATACGCAGTATTTT.

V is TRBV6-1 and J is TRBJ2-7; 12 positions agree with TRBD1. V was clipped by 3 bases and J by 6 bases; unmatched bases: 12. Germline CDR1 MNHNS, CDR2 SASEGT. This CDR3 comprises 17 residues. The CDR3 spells CASSEPTTGTGGGEQYF. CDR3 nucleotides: TGTGCCAGCAGTGAGCCAACCACCGGGACAGGGGGCGGCGAGCAGTACTTC.

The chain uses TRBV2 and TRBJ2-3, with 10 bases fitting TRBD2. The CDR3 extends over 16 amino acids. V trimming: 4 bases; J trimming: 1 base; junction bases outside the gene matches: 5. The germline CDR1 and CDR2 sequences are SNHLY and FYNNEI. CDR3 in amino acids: CASSVPAGGGTDTQYF. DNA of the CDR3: TGTGCCAGCAGTGTCCCAGCGGGGGGGGGCACAGATACGCAGTATTTT.

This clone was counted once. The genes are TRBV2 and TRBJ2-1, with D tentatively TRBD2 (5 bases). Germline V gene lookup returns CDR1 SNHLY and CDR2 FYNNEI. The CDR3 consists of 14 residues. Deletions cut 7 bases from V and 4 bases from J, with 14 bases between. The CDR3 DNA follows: TGTGCCAGCAACGAGGGCCAAGTTTACAATGAGCAGTTCTTC. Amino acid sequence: CASNEGQVYNEQFF.

The chain's CDR3 is CASSQDRQVTNEKLFF. CDR3 DNA sequence: TGCGCCAGCAGCCAAGACCGACAGGTCACTAATGAAAAACTGTTTTTT. The chain combines TRBV4-1 with TRBJ1-4, with D perhaps TRBD1 (6 bases). The CDR3 is 16 amino acids. The V gene's germline CDR1 is MGHRA and CDR2 YSYEKL. V lost 0 bases, J lost 2 bases, and 10 bases lay in between.

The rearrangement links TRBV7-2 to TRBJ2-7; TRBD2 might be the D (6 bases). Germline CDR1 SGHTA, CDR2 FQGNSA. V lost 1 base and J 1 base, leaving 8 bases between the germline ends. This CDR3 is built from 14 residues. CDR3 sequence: CASSLVGGSYEQYF. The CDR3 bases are TGTGCCAGCAGCTTAGTTGGAGGGTCCTACGAGCAGTACTTC.

The DNA for the CDR3 is TGTGCCTGGAGTAAGACAGGGATCACAGATACGCAGTATTTT. Protein sequence: CAWSKTGITDTQYF. This chain links TRBV30 with TRBJ2-3, with 7 nucleotides matching TRBD1. In germline, CDR1 is GTSNPN, CDR2 SVGIG (reference sequence). This CDR3 contains 14 residues. Unmatched junction bases numbered 4, after V lost 2 bases and J lost 2 bases.